One and the same sample provided the 17 T cell receptor beta chains below, sequenced in a study of pediatric ulcerative colitis. Using immunoSEQ multiplex PCR, the repertoire was profiled, and TCRdb retains in-frame clones only, with some absent. The data hold more than 15,000 clones, with about three quarters observed a single time. Rectal tissue came from one to two pinch biopsies taken at colonoscopy. Material: gut tissue. The receptors were gathered from a girl aged 10-17 years with moderate ulcerative colitis.

In its sample, this clone was seen a few times. This chain uses TRBV5-4 with TRBJ2-5; possible D gene TRBD1, 8 bases. The CDR3 totals 16 residues. Per the germline V gene, CDR1 is SGHNT and CDR2 is YYREEE (reference sequence). Between the trimmed V and J ends, which lost 1 base and 4 bases, there was a span of 17 bases. For the CDR3, the DNA is TGTGCCAGCAGCTTGACAGGGGGGGGTCAGATAGAGACCCAGTACTTC. Amino acids: CASSLTGGGQIETQYF.

This rearrangement joins TRBV11-2 to TRBJ2-7; 12 bases map to TRBD2. The germline gives CDR1 SGHAT, CDR2 FQNNGV. The CDR3 runs 15 residues. The V segment lost 4 bases and the J segment 1 base; nucleotides outside the gene matches: 2. In DNA form, the CDR3 reads TGTGCCAGCAGCTCTCTAGCGGGGGGGTCCTACGAGCAGTACTTC. It specifies CASSSLAGGSYEQYF.

The rearrangement uses TRBV14 and TRBJ1-3; a weak D match, TRBD1 (6 bases). Trimming stripped 3 bases from V and 4 bases from J, with 10 bases between. Germline lookup yields CDR1 SGHDN and CDR2 FVKESK. The CDR3 sequence is 14 residues long. This chain's CDR3 is CASSHSGGGNTIYF. Written as DNA, the CDR3 is TGTGCCAGCAGCCATTCTGGGGGCGGAAACACCATATATTTT.

This chain uses TRBV5-1 with TRBJ2-7, with D perhaps TRBD1 (7 bases). Germline V CDR1 and CDR2: SGHRS, YFSETQ. The length of the CDR3 is 16 residues. The V gene lost 1 base and the J gene lost 7 bases, with 21 bases spanning the gap. CDR3 in DNA: TGCGCCAGCAGCTTGCTGAAGGGACAGCTTCGGGAGGAGCAGTACTTC. Protein: CASSLLKGQLREEQYF.

The J gene is TRBJ2-1, the V gene TRBV9; TRBD2 matches at 8 bases. The V gene end was trimmed by 0 bases and the J gene end by 1 base; junction bases not matched to a gene: 12. This CDR3 has 19 residues. Germline values: CDR1 SGDLS, CDR2 YYNGEE. CDR3 nucleotides: TGTGCCAGCAGCGTAGAGTCGCAGAAGGCTAGCGGGTCCTACAATGAGCAGTTCTTC. It is translated as CASSVESQKASGSYNEQFF. Variable domain in full (rest from reference TRBV9 and TRBJ2-1): DSGVTQTPKHLITATGQRVTLRCSPRSGDLSVYWYQQSLDQGLQFLIQYYNGEERAKGNILERFSAQQFPDLHSELNLSSLELGDSALYFCASSVESQKASGSYNEQFFGPGTRLTVL.

This clone has just a few counts. The chain is built from TRBV11-3 and TRBJ2-2; no clear D gene. In germline, CDR1 is SGHNT, CDR2 YENEEA. The CDR3 is made up of 14 amino acids. V gave up 1 base and J gave up 3 bases, with 6 bases separating them. The CDR3, as DNA: TGTGCCAGCAGCTTAGGTTGGGACACCGGGGAGCTGTTTTTT. Encoded protein: CASSLGWDTGELFF.

The chain combines TRBV27 with TRBJ2-7; 7 bases match TRBD1. The CDR3 spans 16 residues. Germline V CDR1 and CDR2: MNHEY, SMNVEV (reference sequence). The ends lost 3 bases at V and 0 bases at J; junction bases unmatched: 8. For the CDR3, the DNA is TGTGCCAGCAGTTTCGGGACAGCAAGGAGCTCCTACGAGCAGTACTTC. The encoded protein is CASSFGTARSSYEQYF.

The J gene is TRBJ2-7, the V gene TRBV6-1; no clear D. Germline-derived CDR1 and CDR2 are MNHNS and SASEGT. Trimming took 8 bases from V and 1 from J, leaving 18 bases between them. The CDR3 totals 15 residues. CDR3 sequence reads: CASRFTVSRSYEQYF. In DNA form, the CDR3 reads TGTGCCAGCCGATTTACAGTTTCCCGATCCTACGAGCAGTACTTC.

This clone was picked up a small number of times. The CDR3 nucleotides read TGTGCCAGTAGTATAGCAGGGGGAAGGGGATCCGGAAGCTATGGCTACACCTTC. It translates to CASSIAGGRGSGSYGYTF. This chain uses TRBV19 with TRBJ1-2; 7 positions agree with TRBD1. This CDR3 is 18 amino acids long. Germline CDR1 reads LNHDA; CDR2 reads SQIVND (reference sequence). Germline trimming cut 1 base from V and 4 bases from J; bases unmatched to any gene: 15.

The chain carries TRBV2 and TRBJ1-2; D not resolved. Germline CDR1 reads SNHLY; CDR2 reads FYNNEI. CDR3 length equals 11 residues. V gave up 4 bases and J gave up 4 bases, with 4 bases separating them. The CDR3 nucleotides are TGTGCCAGCAGTGGGAGCTATGGCTACACCTTC. Translated: CASSGSYGYTF. The entire variable domain, with the rest obtained from reference TRBV2 and TRBJ1-2, is as follows: EPEVTQTPSHQVTQMGQEVILRCVPISNHLYFYWYRQILGQKVEFLVSFYNNEISEKSEIFDDQFSVERPDGSNFTLKIRSTKLEDSAMYFCASSGSYGYTFGSGTRLTVV.

This chain joins TRBV29-1 and TRBJ2-5; D remains ambiguous. Trimming cost V 4 bases and J 1 base, with 7 bases left between them. Germline V gene data show CDR1 as SQVTM and CDR2 as ANQGSEA. The CDR3 contains 12 residues. The CDR3 DNA follows: TGCAGCGTTGTTTCGCCCCAAGAGACCCAGTACTTC. Amino acid sequence: CSVVSPQETQYF.

V gene TRBV27 combines with J gene TRBJ2-3, with D perhaps TRBD1 (6 bases). This CDR3 comprises 17 residues. V was shortened by 0 bases and J by 0 bases, with 13 bases between the two germline ends. Germline V CDR1 and CDR2: MNHEY, SMNVEV (reference sequence). As DNA, the CDR3 is TGTGCCAGCAGTTTATCGTGGGGACAAATTAGCACAGATACGCAGTATTTT. Translating it yields CASSLSWGQISTDTQYF.

About this clone: The junction shows a germline mismatch at one end, possibly a read error. The chain is built from TRBV5-6 and TRBJ1-1; 12 positions match TRBD1. This CDR3 has 14 amino acids. CDR1 SGHDT and CDR2 YYEEEE come from the germline V gene. The CDR3 region has the DNA TGTGCCAGCAGCCTACGCCGGGACAGGGGGCTTAGCTTTTTT. Protein sequence: CASSLRRDRGLSFF. The variable domain in full, completed from reference TRBV5-6 and TRBJ1-1, reads DAGVTQSPTHLIKTRGQQVTLRCSPKSGHDTVSWYQQALGQGPQFIFQYYEEEERQRGNFPDRFSGHQFPNYSSELNVNALLLGDSALYLCASSLRRDRGLSFFGQGTRLTVV.

The chain carries TRBV23-1 and TRBJ1-5; 10 bases match TRBD1. TRBV23-1 is filed as an ORF, its function uncertain. CDR3 length: 20 residues. V lost 6 bases and J lost 0; bases outside the gene matches: 17. The CDR3 here is CASSRLQGTGASYSNQPQHF. The DNA for the CDR3 is TGCGCCAGCAGCCGGCTTCAGGGGACAGGGGCGTCGTATAGCAATCAGCCCCAGCATTTT.

The chain joins TRBV5-8 to TRBJ2-5, with a possible D match to TRBD2 (6 bases). This CDR3 is built from 15 residues. Looked up from germline, CDR1 is SGHTS and CDR2 is YDEGEE. V gave up 4 bases and J gave up 2 bases, with 15 bases separating them. CDR3 sequence: CASSGRLVRQETQYF. CDR3 nucleotide sequence: TGTGCCAGCAGCGGCCGACTAGTGAGACAAGAGACCCAGTACTTC. Full variable domain (outside the CDR3, taken from reference TRBV5-8 and TRBJ2-5): EAGVTQSPTHLIKTRGQQATLRCSPISGHTSVYWYQQALGLGLQFLLWYDEGEERNRGNFPPRFSGRQFPNYSSELNVNALELEDSALYLCASSGRLVRQETQYFGPGTRLLVL.

The V call is TRBV19, the J call TRBJ2-2, with 7 positions matching TRBD1. The CDR3 runs to 15 residues. Per the germline V gene, CDR1 is LNHDA and CDR2 is SQIVND (reference sequence). The V segment lost 10 bases and the J segment 7 bases; nucleotides outside the gene matches: 15. CDR3 region: CATLRMGSGGGELFF. In DNA, the CDR3 is TGTGCCACCCTTCGCATGGGGTCAGGGGGCGGGGAGCTGTTTTTT.

The rearrangement links TRBV19 to TRBJ2-1, with 14 bases that match TRBD2. This CDR3 spans 17 amino acids. Germline trimming cut 3 bases from V and 7 bases from J; bases unmatched to any gene: 8. Germline CDR1 and CDR2: LNHDA and SQIVND (reference sequence). The CDR3 bases are TGTGCCAGTAGTATCGGACTAGCGGGAGGACTTGGGAATGAGCAGTTCTTC. Its protein product is CASSIGLAGGLGNEQFF.